This passage covers 21 T cell receptor beta chains from one sample sequenced in a study of monozygotic twins with inflammatory bowel disease. Using the 5' RACE reads, TCRdb records one entry per CDR3 protein without DNA. Its table records more than 300,000 distinct CDR3 sequences. The sequenced sample was blood. The receptors shown here come from a human donor with ulcerative colitis or Crohn's disease, or a healthy co-twin of an affected twin (not recorded which).

The rearrangement links TRBV7-9 to TRBJ1-1; TCRdb's D call of TRBD1 is untestable without DNA. This CDR3 has 15 residues. Per the germline V gene, CDR1 is SEHNR and CDR2 is FQNEAQ (reference sequence). This chain's CDR3 is CASRDRVGGLTEAFF.

This chain connects TRBV7-9 to TRBJ2-7; TCRdb names TRBD2, which stays unverified in the absence of DNA. Germline-derived CDR1 and CDR2 are SEHNR and FQNEAQ (reference sequence). This CDR3 contains 15 residues. The CDR3 loop is CASSLESGGAYEQYF.

J is TRBJ2-3 and V is TRBV20-1; absent DNA, TCRdb's TRBD1 call cannot be checked. This CDR3 has 14 amino acids. Germline lookup yields CDR1 DFQATT and CDR2 SNEGSKA (reference sequence). CDR3 in amino acids: CSAEEQVGTDTQYF.

J is TRBJ2-7 and V is TRBV12-3 or TRBV12-4; TCRdb returns TRBD2, unconfirmable since there is no DNA. CDR3 size: 14 residues. The CDR3 loop reads CASSPSGRIYEQYF.

The chain employs TRBV7-6 and TRBJ1-2; TCRdb designates TRBD1, a call that cannot be tested without DNA. CDR1 and CDR2 (germline): SGHVS, FNYEAQ. CDR3 length: 13 amino acids. CDR3: CASSNTGNYGYTF.

The chain employs TRBV12-3 or TRBV12-4 and TRBJ2-1; checking the TCRdb D call of TRBD1 is not possible without DNA. The CDR3 length is 15 residues. CDR3 sequence reads: CASIRREGVYNEQFF.

The V and J genes are TRBV5-1 and TRBJ2-3; lacking DNA, the TRBD1 call made by TCRdb goes unchecked. Germline V gives CDR1 SGHRS, CDR2 YFSETQ. This CDR3 spans 14 amino acids. The CDR3 loop reads CASSVESGTDTQYF.

The chain employs TRBV4-1 and TRBJ2-2. CDR3 length equals 17 residues. The germline gives CDR1 MGHRA, CDR2 YSYEKL. The CDR3: CASSQDWEQANTGELFF.

The gene calls are TRBV4-2 and TRBJ1-6. Germline CDR1 reads LGHNA; CDR2 reads YNFKEQ. This CDR3 region has 15 residues. The CDR3 loop reads CASSPPGWGNSPLHF.

The chain couples TRBV5-1 to TRBJ2-7; lacking DNA, the TRBD1 call made by TCRdb goes unchecked. The CDR3 consists of 18 residues. CDR1 SGHRS and CDR2 YFSETQ come from the germline V gene. This CDR3 is CASSLRSGTVFGSYEQYF.

This chain links TRBV29-1 with TRBJ2-7; TCRdb gives TRBD1 as the D gene, but with no DNA this cannot be confirmed. The CDR3 has 13 amino acids. The germline V gene encodes CDR1 SQVTM and CDR2 ANQGSEA. CDR3 sequence reads: CSVEGPGRYEQYF.

The genes are TRBV20-1 and TRBJ2-1; TCRdb reports TRBD1, a call that lacks DNA to check it against. In germline, CDR1 is DFQATT, CDR2 SNEGSKA (reference sequence). The CDR3 is made up of 19 amino acids. The CDR3 sequence: CSALTGGRGGVISYNEQFF.

V and J are TRBV20-1 and TRBJ1-2. The germline gives CDR1 DFQATT, CDR2 SNEGSKA (reference sequence). There are 15 residues in the CDR3. CDR3 amino acids: CSARDSWTANYGYTF.

The chain is built from TRBV6-5 and TRBJ1-2. The CDR3 has 13 residues. In germline, CDR1 is MNHEY, CDR2 SVGAGI. CDR3 amino acids: CASSYSYTDGYTF.

CDR3 in amino acids: CSVFGDPISYNEQFF. This chain links TRBV29-1 with TRBJ2-1. The CDR3 sequence is 15 residues long. Germline lookup yields CDR1 SQVTM and CDR2 ANQGSEA.

The chain joins TRBV4-1 to TRBJ2-3; TCRdb's D gene call, TRBD2, goes unchecked for lack of DNA. The germline V gene has CDR1 MGHRA and CDR2 YSYEKL. The CDR3 spans 15 residues. CDR3: CASSQVLADTDTQYF.

The V and J genes are TRBV5-1 and TRBJ2-1; the D call of TRBD1 rests on TCRdb alone, since no DNA is present to check it. The CDR3 runs 14 residues. Germline assignment: CDR1 SGHRS and CDR2 YFSETQ. The CDR3 region is CANTPGASYNEQFF.

The chain joins TRBV12-3 or TRBV12-4 to TRBJ1-2; TCRdb picks TRBD1, but there is no DNA to check that call. The CDR3 runs 14 residues. CDR3 residues: CASNLDQGVDGYTF.

This chain links TRBV6-2 or TRBV6-3 with TRBJ2-3. This CDR3 spans 14 amino acids. Germline V gene data show CDR1 as MNHEY and CDR2 as SVGEGT. CDR3: CASSYSSLTDTQYF.

The V call is TRBV12-3 or TRBV12-4, the J call TRBJ1-2. The CDR3 sequence is 16 residues long. The CDR3 loop is CASSKSGQVANYGYTF.

The rearrangement links TRBV20-1 to TRBJ2-5; TCRdb gives TRBD2 as the D gene, but with no DNA this cannot be confirmed. The CDR3 totals 16 residues. Germline loops: CDR1 DFQATT, CDR2 SNEGSKA (reference sequence). CDR3 sequence reads: CSARDYLRGGLETQYF.